This section outlines one T cell receptor (beta chain) sequence together with its context. This clonotype was counted a few times. The antigen this receptor binds is unknown. Per-base quality was not reported, and no clone a single base away is much larger than it. The entry originates in a study of T cell repertoires in cytomegalovirus infection (dated by TCRdb to between 2018 and 2021). About the full investigation: The HLA type of each donor mattered for the analysis, because public TCR beta signatures pointed to carriage of CMV infection along with the matching HLA type. The full study reports these points: In both this cohort and an independent roughly 330-donor cohort, the cumulative frequency of public TCR beta family members distinguished carriers of CMV infection plus the relevant HLA type. The ex vivo response was dominated by HLA-C-restricted CMV-specific TCR beta clonotypes, and the single most frequent clonotype in two of eight donors was supplied by these HLA-C-restricted clonotypes.

Data came from an Illumina HiSeq 1500. Using fastp at Q25 and MiXCR, TCRdb reprocessed the public reads and kept productive beta chains. Rows with one shared CDR3 protein collapse into an entry with the most common genes and DNA. This sample has nearly 650,000 distinct CDR3 sequences in its table, and roughly 26% of those were observed once. The top ten constitute 8% of the sample. CDR1 and CDR2 are drawn from the germline V gene: MNHEY, SVGAGI. V was cut back by 0 bases and J by 0 bases, leaving a gap of 6 bases between them. The CDR3, cysteine through phenylalanine, is 14 amino acids long. Only the CDR3 part of the read is kept: 42 bases, read in frame from the first base.

This TCR was sampled from a human donor in good health (CMV status not recorded). Some clones in this sample may be carry-over from other donors' samples. Sequenced: CD8+ T cells from PBMCs. The chain is assembled from TRBV6-5 and TRBJ2-7; the D gene is perhaps TRBD1, from 5 matching bases. The CDR3 reads CASSYSQGSYEQYF. DNA sequence: TGTGCCAGCAGTTACTCCCAGGGCTCCTACGAGCAGTACTTC.